The rows below give T cell receptor beta chains drawn from one sample of a study of blood T cell repertoires in COVID-19. Method: immunoSEQ multiplex PCR; TCRdb's copy keeps in-frame clones and lacks some. This table holds around 190,000 clones, about 88% found once. What was sequenced was peripheral blood. The source of these receptors is a human donor in a cohort sampled during active COVID-19. Each CDR3 is given with its conserved first and last residue. The D gene is left open where the match is weak. Expanded clones get a size class; other rows say once, few or many, or leave the size out.

CDR3aa	CDR3nt	v_gene	j_gene	abundance	d_gene
CASSLDRAIYEQYF	TGTGCCAGCAGCTTAGACAGGGCGATCTACGAGCAGTACTTC	TRBV5-8	TRBJ2-7	once	TRBD1
CASGPGLAGVSGELFF	TGTGCTAGTGGTCCGGGACTAGCGGGAGTTTCCGGGGAGCTGTTTTTT	TRBV12-5	TRBJ2-2	-	TRBD2
CASSLGTGKETQYF	TGTGCCAGCAGCCTCGGGACAGGGAAAGAGACCCAGTACTTC	TRBV3-1/TRBV3-2	TRBJ2-5	-	TRBD1
CASTRGLGDTQYF	TGTGCCAGTACCAGGGGGCTCGGAGATACGCAGTATTTT	TRBV19	TRBJ2-3	-	TRBD1
CASSLLPGTGAYEQYF	TGTGCCAGCAGTTTATTACCCGGGACAGGGGCCTACGAGCAGTACTTC	TRBV28	TRBJ2-7	once	TRBD1
CASREIRDSNIQYF	TGTGCCAGCAGAGAGATAAGGGACTCAAACATTCAGTACTTC	TRBV6-5	TRBJ2-4	-	-
CASSRNSQVRNTEAFF	TGTGCCAGCAGTCGGAACAGCCAAGTTCGGAACACTGAAGCTTTCTTT	TRBV28	TRBJ1-1	-	-
CSVEVREIYEQYF	TGCAGCGTTGAAGTCCGGGAGATCTACGAGCAGTACTTC	TRBV29-1	TRBJ2-7	-	-
CAWSVRRGTGNTIYF	TGTGCCTGGAGTGTACGAAGGGGAACTGGAAACACCATATATTTT	TRBV30	TRBJ1-3	-	-
CASRPTGSYEQYF	TGTGCCAGCAGACCGACAGGTTCCTACGAGCAGTACTTC	TRBV3-1/TRBV3-2	TRBJ2-7	-	-
CASSDGGLAGDTQYF	TGTGCCAGCAGTGACGGAGGACTAGCGGGAGATACGCAGTATTTT	TRBV6-1	TRBJ2-3	-	TRBD2
CASSQKADGQPQHF	TGTGCCAGCAGTCAGAAGGCGGATGGTCAGCCCCAGCATTTT	TRBV7-2	TRBJ1-5	-	-
CASSTGGTEQYF	TGTGCCAGCAGTACCGGGGGTACCGAGCAGTACTTC	TRBV2	TRBJ2-7	-	-
CASSRRTTNTGELFF	TGTGCCAGCAGCAGACGGACTACTAACACCGGGGAGCTGTTTTTT	TRBV7-9	TRBJ2-2	-	-
CASSVGLAGNIQYF	TGTGCCAGCAGCGTAGGACTAGCCGGAAACATTCAGTACTTC	TRBV9	TRBJ2-4	-	TRBD2
CASSFPLGSGSSEQFF	TGTGCCAGCAGCTTTCCGTTAGGTAGCGGGAGTAGTGAGCAGTTCTTC	TRBV5-6	TRBJ2-1	-	TRBD2
CTTRAGGISNEQFF	TGTACCACAAGGGCGGGAGGAATTTCAAATGAGCAGTTCTTC	TRBV29-1	TRBJ2-1	once	TRBD2
CAWKRNNYGYTF	TGTGCCTGGAAGAGGAACAACTATGGCTACACCTTC	TRBV30	TRBJ1-2	-	-
CASSEQGNTIYF	TGTGCCAGCAGTGAGCAGGGAAACACCATATATTTT	TRBV6-1	TRBJ1-3	once	-
CASSLGRQGVTNNQPQHF	TGTGCCAGCAGTTTAGGCCGACAGGGGGTAACGAACAATCAGCCCCAGCATTTT	TRBV28	TRBJ1-5	-	TRBD1
CASSPRAGGYNEQFF	TGTGCCAGCAGTCCCAGGGCAGGGGGCTACAATGAGCAGTTCTTC	TRBV28	TRBJ2-1	-	TRBD1
CASSHQYEQYF	TGTGCCAGCAGCCATCAGTACGAGCAGTACTTC	TRBV12-3/TRBV12-4	TRBJ2-7	-	-
CAWGQTVGGYTF	TGTGCCTGGGGACAGACGGTCGGGGGCTACACCTTC	TRBV30	TRBJ1-2	-	-
CASSPNRRYGYTF	TGTGCCAGCAGCCCTAATCGGAGATATGGCTACACCTTC	TRBV3-1/TRBV3-2	TRBJ1-2	-	-
CASSDAGGYF	TGTGCCAGCAGTGACGCAGGAGGGTACTTC	TRBV6-1	TRBJ2-7	-	-
CASSYRAQEGGYTF	TGCGCCAGCAGCTACCGTGCTCAGGAGGGGGGCTACACCTTC	TRBV5-1	TRBJ1-2	-	-
CASSEGATGGKAFF	TGTGCCAGCAGTGAGGGGGCGACAGGGGGTAAAGCTTTCTTT	TRBV6-4	TRBJ1-1	-	TRBD1
CASSAQSDTQYF	TGCGCCAGCAGTGCCCAATCAGATACGCAGTATTTT	TRBV10-2	TRBJ2-3	-	-
CASTDTGPGANVLTF	TGTGCCAGTACCGATACAGGGCCCGGGGCCAACGTCCTGACTTTC	TRBV19	TRBJ2-6	-	-
CAWTVGKQGSNQPQHF	TGTGCCTGGACGGTCGGAAAACAGGGAAGCAATCAGCCCCAGCATTTT	TRBV30	TRBJ1-5	-	-
CASSLQGSQPQHF	TGTGCCAGCTCACTGCAGGGGTCCCAGCCCCAGCATTTT	TRBV18	TRBJ1-5	-	-
CASSLAEQGEGYTF	TGTGCCAGCAGCTTAGCGGAACAGGGAGAGGGCTACACCTTC	TRBV7-6	TRBJ1-2	-	-
CASTRGGSTDTQYF	TGTGCCAGCACTAGGGGGGGTAGCACAGATACGCAGTATTTT	TRBV7-2	TRBJ2-3	-	-
CASSLQGIGSPLHF	TGTGCCAGCAGCTTACAGGGAATAGGCTCACCCCTCCACTTT	TRBV3-1/TRBV3-2	TRBJ1-6	-	-
CASSQRGAGSTYGYTF	TGTGCCAGCAGCCAACGGGGGGCAGGCTCCACCTATGGCTACACCTTC	TRBV9	TRBJ1-2	-	-
CATSRGAKYSGANVLTF	TGTGCCACCAGCAGAGGAGCGAAGTACTCTGGGGCCAACGTCCTGACTTTC	TRBV15	TRBJ2-6	-	-
CASSGATEYEQYF	TGCGCCAGCAGCGGGGCCACCGAATACGAGCAGTACTTC	TRBV5-1	TRBJ2-7	-	-
CASSPGSPSQYF	TGTGCCAGCAGTCCAGGGTCCCCAAGTCAGTATTTT	TRBV12-3/TRBV12-4	TRBJ2-3	-	-
CASSLGWGDTDTQYF	TGTGCCAGTAGTCTGGGGTGGGGAGATACAGATACGCAGTATTTT	TRBV19	TRBJ2-3	-	-
CASSTTGLTPEAFF	TGCGCCAGCAGCACGACAGGGTTGACTCCTGAAGCTTTCTTT	TRBV5-1	TRBJ1-1	-	TRBD1
CASSRGLAGDEQFF	TGCGCCAGCAGCCGAGGACTAGCGGGAGATGAGCAGTTCTTC	TRBV5-1	TRBJ2-1	-	TRBD2
CAWAGGRDETQYF	TGTGCCTGGGCGGGGGGTCGTGACGAGACCCAGTACTTC	TRBV30	TRBJ2-5	-	TRBD2
CASSDFPSYNEQFF	TGTGCCAGTTCGGACTTCCCCTCCTACAATGAGCAGTTCTTC	TRBV5-4	TRBJ2-1	once	-
CASSIGAGGPSGELFF	TGTGCCAGTAGTATCGGCGCGGGGGGGCCGTCCGGGGAGCTGTTTTTT	TRBV19	TRBJ2-2	-	TRBD2
CASSDRDQPQHF	TGTGCCAGCAGCGACAGAGATCAGCCCCAGCATTTT	TRBV5-6	TRBJ1-5	-	-
CASSSTSYEQYF	TGTGCCAGCAGTTCGACTAGCTACGAGCAGTACTTC	TRBV6-2/TRBV6-3	TRBJ2-7	once	-
CASSIDRLAGATQYF	TGTGCCAGTAGTATAGATCGCCTAGCGGGAGCAACCCAGTACTTC	TRBV19	TRBJ2-5	once	TRBD2
CSVAQGPYEQYF	TGCAGCGTTGCACAGGGGCCGTACGAGCAGTACTTC	TRBV29-1	TRBJ2-7	-	TRBD1
CAISEVQGRELFF	TGTGCCATCAGTGAGGTCCAGGGGAGGGAGCTGTTTTTT	TRBV10-3	TRBJ2-2	-	-
CASSGTGGVTTEAFF	TGTGCCAGCAGCGGGACAGGGGGCGTAACCACTGAAGCTTTCTTT	TRBV9	TRBJ1-1	-	TRBD1
CASSATRGKTQYF	TGTGCCAGCAGTGCTACTAGAGGAAAGACCCAGTACTTC	TRBV27	TRBJ2-5	-	-
CASSQDLPTGGRSEAFF	TGCGCCAGCAGCCAAGATCTACCTACAGGGGGCAGGAGTGAAGCTTTCTTT	TRBV4-1	TRBJ1-1	-	TRBD1
CASSNRLAGSTYEQYF	TGTGCCAGTAGTAACCGACTAGCGGGATCGACCTACGAGCAGTACTTC	TRBV19	TRBJ2-7	few	TRBD2
CASSPSGGHEQFF	TGTGCCAGCAGCCCCTCCGGGGGACATGAGCAGTTCTTC	TRBV7-6	TRBJ2-1	-	-
CASSLAFMNRGYGYTF	TGTGCCAGCAGCTTAGCGTTTATGAACAGGGGGTATGGCTACACCTTC	TRBV7-2	TRBJ1-2	-	TRBD1
CSTEFHNEQFF	TGCAGTACAGAATTCCACAATGAGCAGTTCTTC	TRBV20-1	TRBJ2-1	-	-
CASSQDRVYGYTF	TGTGCCAGCAGCCAAGATCGTGTCTATGGCTACACCTTC	TRBV3-1/TRBV3-2	TRBJ1-2	-	-
CASSPGRGYEQYF	TGCGCCAGCAGCCCCGGACGCGGGTACGAGCAGTACTTC	TRBV5-1	TRBJ2-7	-	-